The source of this TCR beta chain is a study of T cells in Graves' hyperthyroidism and ophthalmopathy. General study findings and limits: Blood samples included most of the expanded thyroid clonotypes exceeding 0.001.

TCR beta CDR3 regions were amplified from RNA. The study used the HTBI primer set for a first-round RT-PCR of the TCR CDR3. TCRdb processed the multiplex PCR reads anew with MiXCR; each CDR3 protein has one entry. The top ten hold less than 9% of the sample, which has 500,000 to 800,000 distinct CDR3 sequences, 45% seen once. This clonotype was observed a few times. The target antigen is unknown. Reasons for excluding patients were uncontrolled infection, other autoimmune disease, pregnancy or lactation. This receptor was identified in an adult man with Graves' disease, either hyperthyroidism or ophthalmopathy (not recorded which). Specimen: peripheral blood or thyroid tissue (not recorded which).

The CDR3 DNA sequence: TGCAGTGCAACGACTAGCGGGAGGGCCGGGGGTGAGACCCAGTACTTC. Translating gives CSATTSGRAGGETQYF. The V and J genes are TRBV20-1 and TRBJ2-5, with 14 bases lining up with TRBD2. Looked up from germline, CDR1 is DFQATT and CDR2 is SNEGSKA (reference sequence). The CDR3 is 16 residues long. Germline trimming cut 6 bases from V and 5 bases from J; bases unmatched to any gene: 11.